The rows below give T cell receptor beta chains drawn from one sample of a study of T cell repertoires in cytomegalovirus infection. TCRdb re-called the reads through MiXCR, storing one row per CDR3 protein. The table lists around 710,000 distinct CDR3 sequences, approximately 32% of them singletons. No antigen has been identified for these receptors. The sequenced sample was cultured CD8+ T cells from PBMCs, obtained from culture after CMV antigen stimulation. The receptors were gathered from a human donor in good health (CMV status not recorded). Some clones in this sample may be carry-over from other donors' samples. CDR3s include the opening cysteine and the closing phenylalanine or tryptophan. A D gene is named only where the DNA matches it firmly. Clone size is shown for a subset of rows, as once, few, many or a class of expanded clone.

V gene	D gene	J gene	clone size	CDR3 protein	CDR3 DNA
TRBV12-5	-	TRBJ2-1	-	CASAFSGQSSYNEQFF	TGTGCTAGTGCCTTCTCGGGACAAAGCTCCTACAATGAGCAGTTCTTC
TRBV7-3	TRBD1	TRBJ2-6	many	CASSYLRDSRSGANVLTF	TGTGCCAGCAGCTACTTAAGGGACAGCCGCTCTGGGGCCAACGTCCTGACTTTC
TRBV12-3/TRBV12-4	-	TRBJ2-3	few	CASSFRVRTDTQYF	TGTGCCAGCAGTTTCAGGGTCCGCACAGATACGCAGTATTTT
TRBV9	-	TRBJ2-5	-	CASSVLAGSETQYF	TGTGCCAGCAGCGTACTGGCGGGGTCAGAGACCCAGTACTTC
TRBV12-3/TRBV12-4	-	TRBJ2-3	few	CASSLTLAGGSDTQYF	TGTGCCAGCAGTTTAACCCTAGCTGGAGGGTCAGATACGCAGTATTTT
TRBV7-1	TRBD1	TRBJ1-3	-	CASSHPALSDRGPGNTIYF	TGTGCCAGCAGCCACCCCGCCTTATCGGACAGGGGGCCCGGAAACACCATATATTTT
TRBV13	-	TRBJ1-1	few	CASSLEGGDVVNTEAFF	TGTGCCAGCAGCTTAGAAGGAGGGGACGTGGTGAACACTGAAGCTTTCTTT
TRBV4-1	-	TRBJ2-2	few	CASSQEQTANTGELFF	TGCGCCAGCAGCCAAGAACAGACCGCGAACACCGGGGAGCTGTTTTTT
TRBV10-2	-	TRBJ1-1	few	CASSEILDRSAEAFF	TGCGCCAGCAGTGAGATACTTGACAGGAGCGCTGAAGCTTTCTTT
TRBV6-1	-	TRBJ2-7	few	CASSVDDEQYF	TGTGCCAGCAGTGTGGACGACGAGCAGTACTTC
TRBV6-5	TRBD2	TRBJ2-1	many	CASSIAGGPNEQFF	TGTGCCAGCAGCATAGCGGGGGGACCCAATGAGCAGTTCTTC
TRBV19	-	TRBJ2-7	-	CASSMEPGSYEQYF	TGTGCCAGTAGTATGGAACCGGGTTCCTACGAGCAGTACTTC
TRBV7-3	TRBD1	TRBJ1-2	-	CASSFIRDRGLSNYGYTF	TGTGCCAGCAGCTTTATCCGGGACAGGGGGCTAAGTAACTATGGCTACACCTTC
TRBV4-3	-	TRBJ2-2	few	CASSRTATNTGELFF	TGCGCCAGCAGTAGGACAGCAACGAACACCGGGGAGCTGTTTTTT
TRBV15	-	TRBJ2-6	-	CATSRDGTASGANVLTF	TGTGCCACCAGCAGAGACGGTACAGCCTCTGGGGCCAACGTCCTGACTTTC
TRBV7-6	-	TRBJ2-1	-	CASSLDPGWTNEQFF	TGTGCCAGCAGCTTAGATCCGGGGTGGACCAATGAGCAGTTCTTC
TRBV7-4	-	TRBJ2-6	few	CASSLAVGGLPSSGANVLTF	TGTGCCAGCAGCTTAGCGGTTGGGGGTTTACCCAGCTCTGGGGCCAACGTCCTGACTTTC
TRBV4-1	TRBD2	TRBJ2-1	few	CASSQLTSGWYNEQFF	TGCGCCAGCAGCCAATTAACTAGCGGGTGGTACAATGAGCAGTTCTTC
TRBV6-2/TRBV6-3	-	TRBJ1-1	-	CASRLHGGSAEAFF	TGTGCCAGCAGGTTACATGGGGGAAGCGCTGAAGCTTTCTTT
TRBV2	-	TRBJ2-7	few	CASEPDSSYEQYF	TGTGCCAGCGAACCAGACAGTTCCTACGAGCAGTACTTC
TRBV13	TRBD2	TRBJ2-3	once	CASRKGERGGSTDTQYF	TGTGCCAGCAGGAAGGGCGAGCGGGGGGGGAGCACAGATACGCAGTATTTT
TRBV12-5	-	TRBJ2-6	-	CASGLIPGPMTGANVLTF	TGTGCTAGTGGTTTGATTCCAGGCCCGATGACTGGGGCCAACGTCCTGACTTTC
TRBV7-6	-	TRBJ1-1	few	CASSLGERGAFF	TGTGCCAGCAGCTTAGGAGAGCGGGGGGCTTTCTTT
TRBV14	-	TRBJ2-7	-	CASSQGLLYEQYF	TGTGCCAGCAGCCAAGGACTCCTCTACGAGCAGTACTTC
TRBV27	-	TRBJ1-1	-	CASLSAKTGIEAFF	TGTGCCAGCTTATCAGCCAAAACAGGGATAGAAGCTTTCTTT
TRBV24-1	-	TRBJ2-2	few	CATSDLDGGSTGELFF	TGTGCCACCAGTGACCTGGACGGGGGATCGACCGGGGAGCTGTTTTTT
TRBV6-1	-	TRBJ1-2	few	CASTQDFTNYGYTF	TGTGCCAGTACGCAAGACTTTACTAACTATGGCTACACCTTC
TRBV9	-	TRBJ1-2	many	CASSVNGLDSIAF	TGTGCCAGCAGCGTCAACGGCCTCGATTCGATCGCCTTC
TRBV4-1	TRBD2	TRBJ2-3	few	CASSQGAGGITDTQYF	TGCGCCAGCAGCCAAGGAGCGGGGGGGATCACAGATACGCAGTATTTT
TRBV27	-	TRBJ1-4	-	CASSSTTWEANEKLFF	TGTGCCAGCAGTTCCACAACATGGGAAGCTAATGAAAAACTGTTTTTT
TRBV4-3	TRBD2	TRBJ2-7	-	CASSQVSGLVYEQYF	TGCGCCAGCAGCCAAGTTTCGGGACTAGTCTACGAGCAGTACTTC
TRBV27	-	TRBJ2-1	few	CASSTDRTFSYNEQFF	TGTGCCAGCAGTACCGACAGAACCTTCTCCTACAATGAGCAGTTCTTC
TRBV6-1	-	TRBJ2-5	few	CASSDAGKRIQETQYF	TGTGCCAGCAGTGATGCGGGGAAACGAATCCAAGAGACCCAGTACTTC
TRBV7-8	-	TRBJ1-1	many	CASSLDKGYEAFF	TGTGCCAGCAGCCTGGACAAGGGCTATGAAGCTTTCTTT
TRBV7-2	TRBD1	TRBJ1-1	-	CASSLGTRQGNTEAFF	TGTGCCAGCAGCTTAGGGACTCGACAGGGGAACACTGAAGCTTTCTTT
TRBV27	TRBD1	TRBJ1-5	-	CASSLWAGGADQPQHF	TGTGCCAGCAGTTTATGGGCAGGGGGCGCAGATCAGCCCCAGCATTTT
TRBV7-6	TRBD1	TRBJ2-1	many	CASSEPGQGVNEQFF	TGTGCCAGCAGCGAACCGGGACAGGGAGTCAATGAGCAGTTCTTC
TRBV2	TRBD1	TRBJ1-6	few	CASSADRGNSPLHF	TGTGCCAGCAGCGCGGACAGGGGGAATTCACCCCTCCACTTT
TRBV15	TRBD2	TRBJ2-5	-	CATSRVAGRETQYF	TGTGCCACCAGCAGGGTAGCGGGCCGGGAGACCCAGTACTTC
TRBV4-1	TRBD2	TRBJ2-1	-	CASSQPGLAGDEQFF	TGTGCCAGCAGCCAACCGGGACTAGCGGGGGATGAGCAGTTCTTC
TRBV7-8	-	TRBJ2-5	few	CASSLGGPSLETQYF	TGTGCCAGCAGCTTGGGGGGGCCCTCGTTAGAGACCCAGTACTTC
TRBV4-1	-	TRBJ2-2	-	CASSQGYERNTGELFF	TGCGCCAGCAGCCAAGGGTACGAGCGGAACACCGGGGAGCTGTTTTTT